This is a list of T cell receptor beta chains from one sample in a study of T cells in Graves' hyperthyroidism and ophthalmopathy. MiXCR, applied by TCRdb to the multiplex PCR reads, yields one record per CDR3 protein. This sample has hundreds of thousands of distinct CDR3 sequences, with less than 25% found just once. Sequencing was done on a sample of blood. The receptor set was obtained from a man aged 25 to 45 with Graves' ophthalmopathy. The CDR3 runs from the conserved cysteine through the conserved F or W. D genes are given only for firm matches. Rows may omit the clone size; those that give it use once, few, many or a size class.

j_call	v_call	d_call	clone_size	cdr3_aa	cdr3_nt
TRBJ2-1	TRBV2	-	-	CASRHSGVSSYNEQFF	TGTGCCAGCAGACACTCCGGGGTCAGCTCCTACAATGAGCAGTTCTTC
TRBJ1-2	TRBV2	-	-	CASSQGWNYGCTF	TGTGCCAGCAGTCAGGGCTGGAACTATGGCTGCACCTTC
TRBJ1-2	TRBV12-3/TRBV12-4	-	many	CASSPYQGYSGYTF	TGTGCCAGCAGCCCCTACCAGGGATACTCTGGCTACACCTTC
TRBJ2-2	TRBV30	-	-	CAWSVGGELFF	TGTGCCTGGAGTGTGGGTGGGGAGCTGTTTTTT
TRBJ2-6	TRBV6-2/TRBV6-3	-	few	CASATGRSGANVLTF	TGTGCCAGCGCTACCGGCCGCTCTGGGGCCAACGTCCTGACTTTC
TRBJ1-2	TRBV5-1	-	-	CASSFAGDHGYTF	TGCGCCAGCAGCTTCGCAGGGGATCATGGCTACACCTTC
TRBJ1-3	TRBV28	-	-	CASSLTGTVVSGNTIYF	TGTGCCAGCAGTTTAACCGGGACCGTAGTATCTGGAAACACCATATATTTT
TRBJ1-1	TRBV6-4	TRBD1	few	CASREGTGGLAFF	TGTGCCAGCAGGGAAGGGACAGGAGGTTTAGCTTTCTTT
TRBJ1-1	TRBV10-3	TRBD1	-	CAIKGGQGTEAFF	TGTGCCATCAAAGGAGGACAGGGCACTGAAGCTTTCTTT
TRBJ1-1	TRBV14	-	many	CASSPRSRGAEAFF	TGTGCCAGCAGCCCCCGCTCGAGGGGAGCTGAAGCTTTCTTT
TRBJ1-5	TRBV20-1	-	-	CSANRAGDYSNQPQHF	TGCAGTGCTAATAGGGCAGGGGACTATAGCAATCAGCCCCAGCATTTT
TRBJ1-3	TRBV7-9	-	many	CASSFLRLSGNTIYF	TGTGCCAGCAGCTTTTTGCGCCTCTCTGGAAACACCATATATTTT